This TCR beta chain was captured in a study of T-cell memory formation after mild COVID-19. Study-level background: Largely donor-specific TCR clusters were found.

This clonotype was recorded at least ten times. CDR3 length: 17 amino acids. The V gene's germline CDR1 is SEHNR and CDR2 FQNEAQ (reference sequence). V was clipped by 5 bases and J by 7 bases, with 23 bases between them. TCRdb reprocessed the 5' RACE reads via MiXCR and lists one record per CDR3 protein. The sample lists roughly 280,000 distinct CDR3 sequences, under 8.5% occurring once. The sequencing sample was made of PBMCs or a T cell subset sorted from them (not recorded which). The clonotype originates from a man younger than 35 who had mild COVID-19 (a few samples of this study predate the infection). Cell type and time point are not known. The chain links TRBV7-9 to TRBJ2-2; D is ambiguous. The CDR3 DNA sequence: TGTGCCAGCAGCCCCCCGAAGTTGGGAAGGCCGTTCGGGGAGCTGTTTTTT. It yields the protein CASSPPKLGRPFGELFF.